This T cell receptor (beta chain) emerged from a study of a mutant IDH1 vaccine in newly diagnosed glioma. Overall study context: First vaccine doses came 4-6 weeks after radiotherapy alone, or with temozolomide cycles. Earlier treatment was radiotherapy, temozolomide, or both, with most getting both.

Assay used: immunoSEQ multiplex PCR; TCRdb lists only in-frame clones, some missing. Of tens of thousands of clones in the sample, around 80% were seen once. Of note for this clone: Antigen specificity is unknown.

Deletions cut 7 bases from V and 0 bases from J, with 10 bases between. The CDR3 extends over 14 amino acids. In germline, CDR1 is SNHLY, CDR2 FYNNEI. Time point: week 5, during vaccination. Every single dose of the vaccine, 300 ug of mutant IDH1 20-mer peptide, came with topical imiquimod. The origin of this receptor is a woman aged 50 to 65 with glioma. The rearrangement uses TRBV2 and TRBJ1-3; D is undetermined. Material: PBMCs, obtained from a glioma patient whose treatment included an IDH1 peptide vaccine. The CDR3 sequence: CASTQRFSGNTIYF. Here the CDR3 DNA reads TGTGCCAGCACCCAAAGGTTCTCTGGAAACACCATATATTTT.